This T cell receptor (beta chain) was observed in a study of blood T cell repertoires in COVID-19. Study information: Whether acute or convalescent, the COVID-19 samples came from the United States, Italy and Spain. Sources were T cells, B-cell-depleted T cells, or PBMCs; the material itself was cDNA or gDNA.

V was clipped by 8 bases and J by 8 bases; unmatched bases: 6. The germline V gene encodes CDR1 SQVTM and CDR2 ANQGSEA. This CDR3 has 12 amino acids. Original analysis: Reference gene primer amplification gave estimated nucleated cell counts. Only in-frame clones appear in the TCRdb table, and some are missing; sequencing was by immunoSEQ multiplex PCR. V and J calls and clone size are as listed in that table; D and trimming were resolved from the DNA. This table has about 200,000 clones, roughly 90% appearing once. Sequenced: peripheral blood. The V call is TRBV29-1, the J call TRBJ2-1; 10 nucleotides agree with TRBD2. This clonotype was obtained from a young man who had recovered from COVID-19. The CDR3 protein is CSSLAGGDEQFF. CDR3 bases: TGCAGCTCATTAGCGGGGGGCGATGAGCAGTTCTTC.